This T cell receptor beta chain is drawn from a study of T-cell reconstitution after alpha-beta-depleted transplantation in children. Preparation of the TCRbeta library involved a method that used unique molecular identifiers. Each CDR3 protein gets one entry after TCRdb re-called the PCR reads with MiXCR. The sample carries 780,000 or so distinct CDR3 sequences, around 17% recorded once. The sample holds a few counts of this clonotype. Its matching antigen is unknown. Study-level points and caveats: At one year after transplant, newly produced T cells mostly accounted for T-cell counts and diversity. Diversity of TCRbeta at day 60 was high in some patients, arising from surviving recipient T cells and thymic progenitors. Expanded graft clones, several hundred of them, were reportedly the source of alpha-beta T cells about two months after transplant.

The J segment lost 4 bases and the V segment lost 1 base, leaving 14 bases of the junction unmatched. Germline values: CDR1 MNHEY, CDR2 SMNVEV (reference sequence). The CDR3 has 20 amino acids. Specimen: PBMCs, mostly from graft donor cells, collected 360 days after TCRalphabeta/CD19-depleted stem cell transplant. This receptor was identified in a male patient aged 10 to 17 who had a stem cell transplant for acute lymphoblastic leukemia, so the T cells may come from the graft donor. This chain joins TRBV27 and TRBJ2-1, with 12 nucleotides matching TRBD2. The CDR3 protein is CASSLLGTSGSKGPYNEQFF. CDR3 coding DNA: TGTGCCAGCAGTTTATTAGGGACTAGCGGGTCCAAGGGCCCATACAATGAGCAGTTCTTC.